The T cell receptor (beta chain) under discussion was sequenced for a study of blood T cell repertoires in COVID-19. About the research overall: The cDNA or gDNA used as material had been derived from T cells, B-cell-depleted T cells, or PBMCs.

Under the authors' procedure: Quantification of nucleated cells was approximated via reference gene primer amplification. The protocol was immunoSEQ multiplex PCR, while the TCRdb copy is restricted to in-frame clones and leaves out a portion. V and J calls and clone size are those listed in that table; D and trimming were worked out from the DNA. This repertoire shows approximately 440,000 clones, 90% found once; its top ten account for 0.55% to 0.75%. CDR3 length: 17 residues. J was trimmed by 3 bases and V by 3 bases; bases with no gene match: 13. CDR1 KGHSH and CDR2 LQKENI come from the germline V gene. Two consecutive negative NP/OP PCR tests, clearance, or resolved symptoms defined Cohort 3 recovery.

V gene TRBV18 combines with J gene TRBJ2-7, with 8 positions matching TRBD2. Sequenced sample: PBMCs or T cells enriched from blood (not recorded which). This TCR came from a man between 18 and 29 years old who had recovered from COVID-19. The CDR3 is CASSPLQRERNYYEQYF. The CDR3 region has the DNA TGTGCCAGCTCACCTCTTCAGCGGGAGAGAAATTACTACGAGCAGTACTTC.